Given below is one TCR beta chain in context. This clone occurred a few times. Its antigen specificity is not known. Base qualities are not at hand, and no much larger clone is one base apart. V is cut by 3 bases and J by 5 bases, and the space between the germline ends is 14 bases. CDR3 length: 14 amino acids, cysteine to phenylalanine. The entry retains the CDR3 DNA only, 42 bases that are in frame from base 1. Via the germline V gene, CDR1 is SGHTA and CDR2 FQGNSA. Library generation was performed with the immunoSEQ multiplex PCR assay. To provide template for TCR sequencing, every sample had RNA extracted and reverse transcribed into cDNA. SuperScript III was used for first-strand cDNA synthesis, primed with a 2:1 mix of oligo-dT and random hexamers. Amplification bias was assessed with a synthetic immune receptor repertoire, and residual bias was removed computationally. The study's processing was this. Raw reads were preprocessed for error removal, and CDR3 was defined according to IMGT conventions as running from the conserved cysteine to phenylalanine. Clonality was computed as 1 minus the Shannon entropy, with the entropy normalized by log2 of the number of productive unique TCRs. Whether scalp clones were CD4 or CD8 was inferred by matching scalp TCRbeta sequences against CD4 and CD8 repertoires sorted from blood. Here the immuneACCESS table is served through TCRdb, limited to in-frame sequences with V and J called. Missing clones are a known gap in these copies; in checked studies unresolved V genes cover under half, and the rest lacks a known reason. V, J and clone size reflect that table, while D and trimming were determined from the DNA. The sample table contains about 200,000 clones; only one count was recorded for more than 55% of them. Approximately 4.9% of the sample goes to the ten largest clones.

The entry originates in a study of CD8+ T cells in alopecia areata (dated by TCRdb to 2017 to 2018). Regarding the study in general: High-throughput TCRbeta sequencing was used to examine T cell clonal expansion in alopecia areata in both the C3H/HeJ mouse model and human patients. In humans, TCRbeta sequencing was performed on scalp tissue and on sorted CD4+ and CD8+ peripheral blood T cells from healthy controls and from patients with patchy or totalis/universalis alopecia areata. TCRbeta CDR3 regions were amplified by immunoSEQ multiplex PCR using 35 Vbeta forward and 13 Jbeta reverse primers. RNA was extracted with the PAXgene miRNA kit for fixed scalp, the miRNeasy kit for PBMCs, and the RNeasy kit for mouse skin. Scalp clonality was compared among normal scalp (n=4), patchy alopecia areata scalp (n=8), and alopecia totalis/universalis scalp (n=8). What the authors observed across the whole study: Scalp TCR repertoire analysis is complicated because resident alphabeta T cells in normal human skin are also sequenced, whereas mouse skin is dominated by gammadelta T cells. Compared with mice, TCR sequences shared between patients were less clear, possibly partly because of HLA diversity across the patient population. Lesional scalp, especially in alopecia totalis/universalis, showed higher clonality and more expanded CD8+ clones than normal scalp, suggesting antigenic drive.

PBMCs were isolated by density centrifugation and stained for CD3, CD4 and CD8, after which CD4+ and CD8+ T cells were sorted on a FACSAria. Scalp biopsies and blood samples were obtained from unaffected controls. This clonotype originated in a human donor in good health. Sample: CD8+ T cells sorted from blood. Recombination linked TRBV7-2 to TRBJ2-7, with TRBD2 tentatively as D gene (5 bases match). In nucleotides, the sequence is TGTGCCAGCAGCTTCGTTCTAGCTTTCAACGAGCAGTACTTC. Its protein product is CASSFVLAFNEQYF.